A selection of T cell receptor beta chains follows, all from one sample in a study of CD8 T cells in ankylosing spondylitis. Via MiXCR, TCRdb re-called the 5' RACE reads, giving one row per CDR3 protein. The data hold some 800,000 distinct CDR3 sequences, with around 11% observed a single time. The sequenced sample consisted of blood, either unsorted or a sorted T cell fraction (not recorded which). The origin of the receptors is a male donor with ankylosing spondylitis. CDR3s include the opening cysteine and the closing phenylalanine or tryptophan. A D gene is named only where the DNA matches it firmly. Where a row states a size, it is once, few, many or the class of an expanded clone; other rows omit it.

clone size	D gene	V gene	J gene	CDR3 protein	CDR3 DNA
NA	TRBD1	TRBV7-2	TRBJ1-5	CASSLGGVRGQPQHF	TGTGCCAGCAGCTTAGGAGGTGTCAGGGGGCAGCCCCAGCATTTT
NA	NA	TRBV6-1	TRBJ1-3	CASSEVRGNTIYF	TGTGCCAGCAGTGAAGTAAGAGGAAACACCATATATTTT
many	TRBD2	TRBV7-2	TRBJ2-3	CASGRGGLRTDTQYF	TGTGCCAGCGGGAGGGGAGGTCTACGCACAGATACGCAGTATTTT
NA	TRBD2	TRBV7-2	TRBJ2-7	CASSPSPSGDSYEQYF	TGTGCCAGCAGCCCATCCCCTAGCGGGGACTCCTACGAGCAGTACTTC
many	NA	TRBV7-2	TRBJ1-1	CASSLISGPLNTEAFF	TGTGCCAGCAGCTTAATTTCCGGCCCACTGAACACTGAAGCTTTCTTT
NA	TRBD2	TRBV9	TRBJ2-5	CASSVNSGGGQETQYF	TGTGCCAGCAGTGTGAATAGCGGGGGGGGCCAAGAGACCCAGTACTTC
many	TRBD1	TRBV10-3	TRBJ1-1	CAIRRQGMNTEAFF	TGTGCCATCAGGAGACAGGGCATGAACACTGAAGCTTTCTTT
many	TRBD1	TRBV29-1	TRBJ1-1	CSVEDRGTGRAEAFF	TGCAGCGTTGAAGATAGGGGGACAGGGCGCGCTGAAGCTTTCTTT
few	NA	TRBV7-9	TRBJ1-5	CASSLGTYNQPQHF	TGTGCCAGCAGCTTAGGGACGTACAATCAGCCCCAGCATTTT
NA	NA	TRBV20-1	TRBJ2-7	CSATPQIKSYEQYF	TGCAGTGCAACCCCACAAATCAAGTCCTACGAGCAGTACTTC
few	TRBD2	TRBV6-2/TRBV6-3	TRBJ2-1	CASSYTASGTNEQFF	TGTGCCAGCAGTTACACGGCTAGCGGGACCAATGAGCAGTTCTTC
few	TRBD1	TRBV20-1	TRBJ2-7	CSALHGQGYEQYF	TGCAGTGCTCTACACGGACAGGGCTACGAGCAGTACTTC
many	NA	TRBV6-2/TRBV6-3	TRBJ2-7	CASKWDPRQDEQYF	TGTGCCAGCAAGTGGGACCCCCGTCAGGACGAGCAGTACTTC
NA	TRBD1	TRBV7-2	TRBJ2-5	CASSLLTGGGETQYF	TGTGCCAGCAGCTTACTTACAGGGGGCGGTGAGACCCAGTACTTC
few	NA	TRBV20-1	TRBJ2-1	CSAREGPGRKFF	TGCAGTGCTAGAGAGGGCCCGGGAAGGAAATTCTTC
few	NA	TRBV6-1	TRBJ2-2	CASRRGAGTGELFF	TGTGCCAGCAGGCGCGGGGCGGGCACCGGGGAGCTGTTTTTT
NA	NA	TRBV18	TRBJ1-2	CASSSTVRYGYTF	TGTGCCAGCTCATCCACAGTCCGCTATGGCTACACCTTC
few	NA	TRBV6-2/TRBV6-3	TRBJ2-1	CASSRSSGPGLPNEQFF	TGTGCCAGCAGCCGATCCAGTGGGCCGGGACTTCCTAATGAGCAGTTCTTC
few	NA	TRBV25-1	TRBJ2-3	CASSDSLLTDTQYF	TGTGCCAGCAGTGATTCGCTACTCACAGATACGCAGTATTTT
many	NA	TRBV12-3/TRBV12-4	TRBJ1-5	CASSRQDQPQHF	TGTGCCAGCAGCCGACAGGATCAGCCCCAGCATTTT
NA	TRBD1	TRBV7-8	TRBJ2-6	CASSLDQGASGANVLTF	TGTGCCAGCAGCTTAGATCAGGGGGCTAGTGGGGCCAACGTCCTGACTTTC
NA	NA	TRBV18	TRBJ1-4	CASSQGRTATNEKLFF	TGTGCCAGCTCACAGGGCCGGACTGCAACTAATGAAAAACTGTTTTTT
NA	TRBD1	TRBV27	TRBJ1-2	CASSTLQGANYGYTF	TGTGCCAGCAGCACTCTCCAGGGGGCTAACTATGGCTACACCTTC
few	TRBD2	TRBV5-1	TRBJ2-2	CASSPRAGGLISGELFF	TGCGCCAGCAGCCCTCGAGCGGGAGGCCTAATTAGCGGGGAGCTGTTTTTT
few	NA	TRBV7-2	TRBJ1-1	CASSLTGTPYTEAFF	TGTGCCAGCAGCTTGACCGGGACACCTTACACTGAAGCTTTCTTT
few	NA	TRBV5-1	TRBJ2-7	CASSSQGGVTYEQYF	TGCGCCAGCAGCTCACAGGGAGGGGTAACCTACGAGCAGTACTTC
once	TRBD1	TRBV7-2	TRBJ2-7	CASSKDRGHYEQYF	TGTGCCAGCAGCAAGGACAGGGGACACTACGAGCAGTACTTC
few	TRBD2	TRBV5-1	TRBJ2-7	CASKRGLAGEDEQYF	TGCGCCAGCAAAAGGGGCCTAGCGGGAGAAGACGAGCAGTACTTC
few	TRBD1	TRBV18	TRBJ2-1	CASSDPAGQGEQFF	TGTGCCAGCTCCGATCCAGCGGGACAGGGAGAGCAGTTCTTC
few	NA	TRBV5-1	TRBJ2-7	CASSLQAGGTSYEQYF	TGCGCCAGCAGCTTGCAGGCAGGGGGGACTTCCTACGAGCAGTACTTC
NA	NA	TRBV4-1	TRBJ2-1	CASSLQRPWGEQFF	TGCGCCAGCAGCCTCCAGAGACCCTGGGGGGAGCAGTTCTTC
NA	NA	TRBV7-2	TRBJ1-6	CASSVTGTGNSPLHF	TGTGCCAGCAGCGTAACCGGGACTGGTAATTCACCCCTCCACTTT
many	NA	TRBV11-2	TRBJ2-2	CASTGGRTNTGELFF	TGTGCCAGCACAGGAGGCAGGACGAACACCGGGGAGCTGTTTTTT
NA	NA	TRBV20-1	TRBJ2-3	CSANQPGSDTQYF	TGCAGTGCTAACCAACCCGGCTCTGATACGCAGTATTTT
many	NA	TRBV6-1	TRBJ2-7	CASMVDKSAYEQYF	TGTGCCAGCATGGTAGACAAGAGCGCCTACGAGCAGTACTTC
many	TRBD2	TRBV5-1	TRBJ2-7	CASSWGLAASYEQYF	TGCGCCAGCAGCTGGGGACTAGCGGCTTCCTACGAGCAGTACTTC
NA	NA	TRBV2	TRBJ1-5	CASLGGGNQPQHF	TGTGCCAGCTTGGGTGGCGGCAATCAGCCCCAGCATTTT
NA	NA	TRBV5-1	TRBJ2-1	CASSSLALSSYNEQFF	TGCGCCAGCAGCTCCCTGGCGTTGAGCTCCTACAATGAGCAGTTCTTC
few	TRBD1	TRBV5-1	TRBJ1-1	CASSLYGRGDTEAFF	TGCGCCAGCAGCTTGTATGGCAGGGGGGACACTGAAGCTTTCTTT
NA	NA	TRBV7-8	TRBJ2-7	CASSLSSLSVFYEQYF	TGTGCCAGCAGCCTATCGAGCCTATCGGTATTTTACGAGCAGTACTTC
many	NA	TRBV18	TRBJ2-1	CASSPASKAGNEQFF	TGTGCCAGCTCACCAGCCAGCAAAGCGGGTAATGAGCAGTTCTTC
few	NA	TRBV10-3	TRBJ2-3	CAIRGAGTDTQYF	TGTGCCATCAGGGGCGCAGGGACAGATACGCAGTATTTT
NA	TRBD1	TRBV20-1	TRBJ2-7	CSAQGQEANGEQYF	TGCAGTGCCCAGGGACAGGAGGCCAATGGCGAGCAGTACTTC
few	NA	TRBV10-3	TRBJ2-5	CAIKPEDQETQYF	TGTGCCATCAAACCCGAGGACCAAGAGACCCAGTACTTC
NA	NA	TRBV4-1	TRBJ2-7	CASSPASGRTYEQYF	TGCGCCAGCAGCCCAGCATCGGGACGGACCTACGAGCAGTACTTC
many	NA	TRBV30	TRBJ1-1	CAGAEGAFF	TGTGCCGGGGCAGAGGGAGCTTTCTTT
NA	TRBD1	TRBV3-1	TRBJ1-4	CASSQPGGPTNEKLFF	TGTGCCAGCAGCCAACCAGGGGGTCCAACTAATGAAAAACTGTTTTTT
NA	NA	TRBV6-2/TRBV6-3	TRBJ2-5	CASSYEGTQYF	TGTGCCAGCAGTTACGAAGGGACCCAGTACTTC